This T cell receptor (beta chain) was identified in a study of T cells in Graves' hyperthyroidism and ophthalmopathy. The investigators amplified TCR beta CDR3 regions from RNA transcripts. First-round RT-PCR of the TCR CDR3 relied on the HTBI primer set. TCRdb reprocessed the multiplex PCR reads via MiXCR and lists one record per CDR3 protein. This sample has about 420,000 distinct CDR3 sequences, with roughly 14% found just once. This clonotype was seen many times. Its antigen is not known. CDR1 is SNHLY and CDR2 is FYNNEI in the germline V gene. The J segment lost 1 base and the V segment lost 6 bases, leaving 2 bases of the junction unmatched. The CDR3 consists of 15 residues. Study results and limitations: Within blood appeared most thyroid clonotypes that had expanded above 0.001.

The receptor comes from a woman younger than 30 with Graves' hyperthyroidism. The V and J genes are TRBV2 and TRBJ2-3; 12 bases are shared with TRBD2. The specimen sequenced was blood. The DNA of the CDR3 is TGTGCCAGCAGCCTAGCGGGGGGGGGCACAGATACGCAGTATTTT. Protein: CASSLAGGGTDTQYF. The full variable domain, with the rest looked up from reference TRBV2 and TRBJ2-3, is EPEVTQTPSHQVTQMGQEVILRCVPISNHLYFYWYRQILGQKVEFLVSFYNNEISEKSEIFDDQFSVERPDGSNFTLKIRSTKLEDSAMYFCASSLAGGGTDTQYFGPGTRLTVL.